One T cell receptor beta chain is described in this entry. The antigen remains undetermined. Using immunoSEQ multiplex PCR, the repertoire was profiled, and TCRdb retains in-frame clones only, with some absent. The sample carries some 630,000 clones, about 78% recorded once. The V gene's germline CDR1 is SGHTS and CDR2 YDEGEE. Trimming took 6 bases from V and 1 from J, leaving 13 bases between them. The CDR3 has 14 residues. This sample stems from a study of shared clonotypes between healthy human individuals. Study background: A couple of women and three men aged 18 to 49 made up the donors. Study outcomes and limitations: Naive CD4 clonotype sharing across several donors was approximately 5%. Against clonotypes common to all four donors, non-shared ones had lower generation probabilities.

None of the donors, who were healthy HIV-negative adults, had recently had acute infections or vaccinations. The sequencing input was memory CD4+ T cells sorted from blood. Subset given: CD45RA-negative fraction. This chain connects TRBV5-8 to TRBJ1-1, with D maybe TRBD1 (5 bases). The receptor was isolated from a woman aged 30 to 39 in good health. The CDR3 nucleotides are TGTGCCAGCAATATGGGGGTTCAGAACACTGAAGCTTTCTTT. This gives the protein CASNMGVQNTEAFF. The full variable domain, rest sourced from reference TRBV5-8 and TRBJ1-1, is EAGVTQSPTHLIKTRGQQATLRCSPISGHTSVYWYQQALGLGLQFLLWYDEGEERNRGNFPPRFSGRQFPNYSSELNVNALELEDSALYLCASNMGVQNTEAFFGQGTRLTVV.